The subject of this entry is one TCR beta chain. The sample originates from a study of blood T cell repertoires in COVID-19. In the study overall: Sources were T cells, B-cell-depleted T cells, or PBMCs; the material itself was cDNA or gDNA.

Only in-frame clones appear in the TCRdb table, and some are missing; sequencing was by immunoSEQ multiplex PCR. The data hold about 52,000 clones, with just under 90% observed a single time. Trimming stripped 5 bases from V and 3 bases from J, with 10 bases between. Germline assignment: CDR1 MNHEY and CDR2 SVGAGI. The CDR3 sequence is 13 residues long. The rearrangement joins TRBV6-5 to TRBJ1-1; tentatively, D is TRBD1 (5 bases). This receptor was taken from a man older than 75 with active or convalescent COVID-19. Sequencing used peripheral blood. In DNA, the CDR3 is TGTGCCAGCAGTCCTGGGGGGGACACTGAAGCTTTCTTT. Protein product: CASSPGGDTEAFF.